Each of the 8 T cell receptor beta chains below was sequenced from the same sample in a study of post-analysis software for immune sequencing data (dated by TCRdb to the mid-2010s). Results the study describes overall, beyond this receptor: Significantly higher frequencies in patients than in controls were found for about five TRBV segments, including TRBV5-6, TRBV5-1 and TRBV20-1.

Receptor amplification or capture employed PCR. Sequencing took place on an Illumina HiSeq 2500. To reduce PCR and sequencing biases, unique molecular identifiers were built into the TCR beta cDNA libraries. TCRdb handled the public reads itself, with Q25 trimming in fastp and clone calling in MiXCR, and kept productive beta chains. Rows are combined by CDR3 protein, so each entry shows the most common genes and DNA. This sample gives approximately 360,000 distinct CDR3 sequences in total; about a third of them show up just once. Around an eighth of the sample is in the top ten clones. Their cognate antigens are unknown. What was sequenced was blood. The receptors come from a girl aged 10 to 17 with multiple sclerosis.

This clonotype was counted between two and nine times. CDR3 loop: CATSGPLAGFYNEQFF. The DNA of the CDR3 is TGTGCCACCAGTGGACCACTAGCGGGGTTTTACAATGAGCAGTTCTTC. The V gene is TRBV24-1, the J gene TRBJ2-1; TRBD2 matches at 10 bases. Trimming removed 5 bases from V and 4 bases from J; junction bases left unmatched: 7. The V gene's germline CDR1 is KGHDR and CDR2 SFDVKD. The CDR3 is 16 residues long.

The V call is TRBV5-1, the J call TRBJ2-3, with TRBD2 identical over 11 bases. From germline, CDR1 is SGHRS and CDR2 YFSETQ. Trimming at V came to 3 bases and at J to 2 bases, leaving 5 bases not matched to a gene. The length of the CDR3 is 16 residues. CDR3 amino acids: CASSWGLAVTTDTQYF. In DNA, the CDR3 is TGCGCCAGCAGCTGGGGACTAGCGGTTACCACAGATACGCAGTATTTT.

The J gene is TRBJ2-3, the V gene TRBV7-9; 8 bases map to TRBD1. V gave up 6 bases and J gave up 5 bases; unmatched junction bases: 13. The CDR3 extends over 16 amino acids. From germline, CDR1 is SEHNR and CDR2 FQNEAQ (reference sequence). The CDR3 bases are TGTGCCAGCAGTCTGGGTGAGACAGGGGCGATAGATACGCAGTATTTT. This encodes CASSLGETGAIDTQYF.

The rearrangement links TRBV28 to TRBJ1-1; maybe TRBD1 (5 bases). Trimming cost V 3 bases and J 0 bases, with 14 bases left between them. There are 16 residues in the CDR3. Germline-derived CDR1 and CDR2 are MDHEN and SYDVKM. CDR3 sequence reads: CASSFPGARMNTEAFF. CDR3 nucleotide sequence: TGTGCCAGCAGTTTCCCCGGGGCTCGGATGAACACTGAAGCTTTCTTT.

This clonotype showed up many times. The CDR3: CASSLNTRAPRETQYF. The CDR3 DNA follows: TGCGCCAGCAGCCTCAACACCCGGGCCCCCCGAGAGACCCAGTACTTC. This chain joins TRBV4-1 and TRBJ2-5; no clear D gene. This CDR3 contains 16 residues. Germline V gene data show CDR1 as MGHRA and CDR2 as YSYEKL. Trimming shortened V by 4 bases and J by 4 bases, and 19 bases separated the two germline ends.

The rearrangement links TRBV28 to TRBJ2-1, with D uncertain. This CDR3 is 18 amino acids long. V gave up 5 bases and J gave up 8 bases, with 28 bases separating them. Germline values: CDR1 MDHEN, CDR2 SYDVKM. The CDR3 sequence: CASSPDGAILPGEDEQFF. Written as DNA, the CDR3 is TGTGCCAGCAGTCCGGATGGAGCTATCCTGCCAGGAGAGGATGAGCAGTTCTTC.

The table lists this clonotype with a few counts. The chain joins TRBV6-4 to TRBJ1-1, with 7 bases identical to TRBD1. The CDR3 covers 14 residues. After removal of 4 bases from V and 0 bases from J, the junction contained 2 bases not matched to a gene. CDR1 is MRHNA, CDR2 SNTAGT, per germline. Here the CDR3 DNA reads TGTGCCAGCAGTGCGACAGGGCTGAACACTGAAGCTTTCTTT. Translating gives CASSATGLNTEAFF.

V gene TRBV10-1 combines with J gene TRBJ1-2; D may be TRBD1 (6 bases). V shed 6 bases and J shed 4 bases, with 9 bases lying between them. Germline V gives CDR1 WNHNN, CDR2 SYGVQD (reference sequence). There are 12 residues in the CDR3. The CDR3 here is CASRDRSYGYTF. As DNA, the CDR3 is TGCGCCAGCAGAGACAGGAGCTATGGCTACACCTTC.